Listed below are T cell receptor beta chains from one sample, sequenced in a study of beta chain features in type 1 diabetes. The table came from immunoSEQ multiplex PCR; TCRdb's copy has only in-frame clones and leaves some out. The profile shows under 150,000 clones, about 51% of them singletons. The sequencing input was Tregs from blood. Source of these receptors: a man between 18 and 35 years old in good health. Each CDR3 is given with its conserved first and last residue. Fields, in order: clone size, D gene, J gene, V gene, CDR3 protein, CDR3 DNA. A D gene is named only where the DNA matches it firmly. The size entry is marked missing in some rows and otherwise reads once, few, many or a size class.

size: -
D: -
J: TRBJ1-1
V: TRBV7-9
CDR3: CASSSMGGFLGTEAFF
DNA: TGTGCCAGCAGCTCAATGGGGGGGTTCCTTGGCACTGAAGCTTTCTTT

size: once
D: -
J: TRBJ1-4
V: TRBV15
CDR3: CATSRVGAWEKLFF
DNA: TGTGCCACCAGCAGAGTGGGGGCGTGGGAAAAACTGTTTTTT

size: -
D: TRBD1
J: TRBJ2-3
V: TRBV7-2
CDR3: CASSSTGEWATDTQYF
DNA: TGTGCCAGCAGCTCCACAGGGGAGTGGGCCACAGATACGCAGTATTTT

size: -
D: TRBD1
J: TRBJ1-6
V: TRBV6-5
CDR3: CASSRGQGSSPLHF
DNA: TGTGCCAGCAGCAGGGGACAGGGAAGCTCACCCCTCCACTTT

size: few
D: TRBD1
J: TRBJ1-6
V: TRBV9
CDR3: CAPTGAGQGDYSPLHF
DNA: TGTGCCCCGACTGGGGCGGGACAGGGGGATTATTCACCCCTCCACTTT

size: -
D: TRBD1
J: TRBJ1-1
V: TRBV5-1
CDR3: CASSLTGGNTEAFF
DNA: TGCGCCAGCAGCTTGACAGGGGGCAACACTGAAGCTTTCTTT

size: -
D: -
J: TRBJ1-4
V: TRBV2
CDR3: CASRGSGTNEKLFF
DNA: TGTGCCAGCAGGGGGAGCGGTACTAATGAAAAACTGTTTTTT

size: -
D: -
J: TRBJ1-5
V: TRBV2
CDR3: CASSEALPGGRQPQHF
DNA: TGTGCCAGCAGTGAAGCGCTTCCAGGAGGGCGCCAGCCCCAGCATTTT

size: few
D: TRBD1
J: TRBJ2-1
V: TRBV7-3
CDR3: CASSLSPTGEQFF
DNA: TGTGCCAGCAGCTTAAGCCCGACAGGGGAGCAGTTCTTC

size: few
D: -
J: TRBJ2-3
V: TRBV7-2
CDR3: CASSLDRVTDTQYF
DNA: TGTGCCAGCAGCTTAGACAGGGTGACAGATACGCAGTATTTT

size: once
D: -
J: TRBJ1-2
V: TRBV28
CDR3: CASSLRGGRGYTF
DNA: TGTGCCAGCAGTTTACGGGGGGGGCGCGGCTACACCTTC

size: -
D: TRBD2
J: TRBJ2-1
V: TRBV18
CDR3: CASSPRASGGTYNEQFF
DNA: TGTGCCAGCTCACCAAGGGCTAGCGGGGGTACCTACAATGAGCAGTTCTTC

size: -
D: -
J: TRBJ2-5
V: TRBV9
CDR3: CASSVDGGKETQYF
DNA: TGTGCCAGCAGCGTAGACGGAGGGAAAGAGACCCAGTACTTC

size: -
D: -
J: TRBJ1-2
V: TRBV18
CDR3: CASSPSGGREGYTF
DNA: TGTGCCAGCTCACCTTCAGGTGGGCGAGAGGGCTACACCTTC

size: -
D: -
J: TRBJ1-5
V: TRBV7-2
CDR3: CASSLSGARVQPQHF
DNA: TGTGCCAGCAGCTTAAGTGGGGCCAGGGTTCAGCCCCAGCATTTT

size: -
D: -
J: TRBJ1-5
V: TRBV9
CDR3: CASSVTGGNQPQHF
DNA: TGTGCCAGCAGCGTAACGGGTGGGAATCAGCCCCAGCATTTT

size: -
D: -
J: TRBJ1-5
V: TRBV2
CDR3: CASSDQVGQPQHF
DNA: TGTGCCAGCAGTGACCAGGTGGGCCAGCCCCAGCATTTT

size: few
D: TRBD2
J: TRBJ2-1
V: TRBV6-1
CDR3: CASSGSGSKFYEQFF
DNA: TGTGCCAGCAGTGGTAGCGGGAGTAAGTTCTATGAGCAGTTCTTC

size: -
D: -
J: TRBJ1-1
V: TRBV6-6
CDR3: CASRPQDSNTEAFF
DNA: TGTGCCAGCCGACCGCAGGATTCGAACACTGAAGCTTTCTTT

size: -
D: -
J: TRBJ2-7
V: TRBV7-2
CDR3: CASSSWRRGEQYF
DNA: TGTGCCAGCAGCTCGTGGAGGAGGGGTGAGCAGTACTTC

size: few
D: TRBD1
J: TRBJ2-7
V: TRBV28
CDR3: CASRTDRAVGYEQYF
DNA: TGTGCCAGCAGAACCGACAGGGCCGTCGGCTACGAGCAGTACTTC

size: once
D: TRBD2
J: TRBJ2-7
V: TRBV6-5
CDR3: CASSLRGGLYEQYF
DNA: TGTGCCAGCAGCCTTCGGGGGGGCTTATACGAGCAGTACTTC

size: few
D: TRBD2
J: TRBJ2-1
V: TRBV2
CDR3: CASSWGLDVDNEQFF
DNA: TGTGCCAGCAGTTGGGGACTAGACGTCGACAATGAGCAGTTCTTC

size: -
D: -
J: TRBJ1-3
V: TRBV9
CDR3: CASSVQGNSGNTIYF
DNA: TGTGCCAGCAGCGTACAGGGGAACTCTGGAAACACCATATATTTT

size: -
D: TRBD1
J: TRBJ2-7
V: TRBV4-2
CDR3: CASSQDWQTGGAGQYF
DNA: TGTGCCAGCAGCCAAGACTGGCAAACAGGGGGCGCCGGGCAGTACTTC

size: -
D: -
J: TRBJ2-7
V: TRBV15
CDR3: CASLLTYGYEQYF
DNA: TGTGCCTCCCTCCTGACTTATGGCTACGAGCAGTACTTC

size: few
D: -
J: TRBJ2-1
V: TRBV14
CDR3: CASSQELDNEQFF
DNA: TGTGCCAGCAGCCAAGAGTTAGACAATGAGCAGTTCTTC

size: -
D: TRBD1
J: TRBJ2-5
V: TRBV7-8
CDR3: CASSPLGDRQETQYF
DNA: TGTGCCAGCAGCCCATTGGGGGACAGGCAAGAGACCCAGTACTTC

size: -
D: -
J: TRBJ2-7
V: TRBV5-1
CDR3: CASSLDWTSYEQYF
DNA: TGCGCCAGCAGCTTGGATTGGACTTCCTACGAGCAGTACTTC

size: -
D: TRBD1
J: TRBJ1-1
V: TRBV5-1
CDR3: CASSLEDRGLSAFF
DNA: TGCGCCAGCAGCTTGGAGGACAGGGGGCTTTCAGCTTTCTTT

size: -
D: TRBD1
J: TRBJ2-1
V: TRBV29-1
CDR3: CSVGGGQGAYNEQFF
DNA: TGCAGCGTTGGAGGCGGACAGGGGGCTTACAATGAGCAGTTCTTC

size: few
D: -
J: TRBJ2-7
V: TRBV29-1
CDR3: CSVDSPGATYEQYF
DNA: TGCAGCGTTGACTCCCCAGGGGCGACCTACGAGCAGTACTTC

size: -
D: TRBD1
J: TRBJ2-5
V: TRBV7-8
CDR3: CASSLRDRGQETQYF
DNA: TGTGCCAGCAGCCTCCGGGACAGGGGGCAAGAGACCCAGTACTTC

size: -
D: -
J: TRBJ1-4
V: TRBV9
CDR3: CASSVEGETHATNEKLFF
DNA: TGTGCCAGCAGCGTAGAGGGGGAAACCCATGCAACTAATGAAAAACTGTTTTTT

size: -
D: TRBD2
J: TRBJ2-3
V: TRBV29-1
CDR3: CSVGVTGGRSDTQYF
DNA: TGCAGCGTTGGAGTCACGGGAGGGAGGTCAGATACGCAGTATTTT

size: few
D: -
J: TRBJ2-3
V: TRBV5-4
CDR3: CASSQGQQTDTQYF
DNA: TGTGCCAGCAGCCAAGGACAGCAGACAGATACGCAGTATTTT

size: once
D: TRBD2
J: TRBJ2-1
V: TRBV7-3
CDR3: CASSLTSLAGGYYNEQFF
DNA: TGTGCCAGCAGCTTAACGTCCCTAGCGGGGGGGTATTACAATGAGCAGTTCTTC

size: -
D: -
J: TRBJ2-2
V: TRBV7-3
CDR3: CASSPRGYTGELFF
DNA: TGTGCCAGCAGCCCGAGAGGCTACACCGGGGAGCTGTTTTTT

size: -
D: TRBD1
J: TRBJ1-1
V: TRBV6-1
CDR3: CASRKRTGANTEAFF
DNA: TGTGCCAGCAGGAAACGGACAGGAGCTAACACTGAAGCTTTCTTT

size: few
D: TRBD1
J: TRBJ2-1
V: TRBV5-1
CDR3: CASSSAGTGGGEQFF
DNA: TGCGCCAGCAGCTCGGCCGGGACAGGGGGCGGTGAGCAGTTCTTC

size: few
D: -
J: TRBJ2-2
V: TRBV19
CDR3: CATRQLPNTGELFF
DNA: TGTGCCACGAGACAGCTCCCGAACACCGGGGAGCTGTTTTTT

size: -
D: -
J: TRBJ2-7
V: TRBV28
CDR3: CATKGANSYEQYF
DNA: TGTGCCACCAAAGGGGCAAACTCCTACGAGCAGTACTTC

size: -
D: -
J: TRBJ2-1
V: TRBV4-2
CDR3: CASSARRGLMPEQFF
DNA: TGTGCCAGCAGCGCCAGGAGGGGACTGATGCCGGAGCAGTTCTTC

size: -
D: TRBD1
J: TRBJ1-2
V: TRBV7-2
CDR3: CASSRGQGRGGYTF
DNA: TGTGCCAGCAGCCGTGGACAGGGGAGGGGCGGCTACACCTTC

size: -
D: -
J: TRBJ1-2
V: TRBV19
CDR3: CASNSGTNYGYTF
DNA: TGTGCCAGTAATTCAGGAACTAACTATGGCTACACCTTC

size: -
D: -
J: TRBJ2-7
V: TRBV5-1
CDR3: CASSYQSITYEQYF
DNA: TGCGCCAGCAGTTATCAAAGCATAACCTACGAGCAGTACTTC

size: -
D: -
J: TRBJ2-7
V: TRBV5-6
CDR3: CASSLGTNSYEQYF
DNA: TGTGCCAGCAGCTTGGGAACAAACTCCTACGAGCAGTACTTC

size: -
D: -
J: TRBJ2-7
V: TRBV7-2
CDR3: CASSAPARSSEQYF
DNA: TGTGCCAGCAGCGCCCCGGCGCGGAGCTCCGAGCAGTACTTC

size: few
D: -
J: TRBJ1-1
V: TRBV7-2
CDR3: CASSLSRVNTEAFF
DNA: TGTGCCAGCAGCTTAAGTCGCGTGAACACTGAAGCTTTCTTT

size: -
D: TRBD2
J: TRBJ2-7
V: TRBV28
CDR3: CASSFSGRMGNEQYF
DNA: TGTGCCAGCAGTTTTAGCGGGAGGATGGGAAACGAGCAGTACTTC

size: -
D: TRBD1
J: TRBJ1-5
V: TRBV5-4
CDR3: CASSSQGIDNQPQHF
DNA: TGTGCCAGCAGCTCACAGGGGATAGACAATCAGCCCCAGCATTTT

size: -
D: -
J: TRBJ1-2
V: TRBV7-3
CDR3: CASSFNKNYGYTF
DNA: TGTGCCAGCAGCTTTAACAAAAACTATGGCTACACCTTC

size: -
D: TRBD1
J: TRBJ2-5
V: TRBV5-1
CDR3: CASSFTTGQETQYF
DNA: TGCGCCAGCAGCTTTACGACAGGGCAAGAGACCCAGTACTTC

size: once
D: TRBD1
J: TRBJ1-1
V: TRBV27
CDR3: CASPGGEDTEAFF
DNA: TGTGCCAGCCCAGGGGGCGAGGACACTGAAGCTTTCTTT

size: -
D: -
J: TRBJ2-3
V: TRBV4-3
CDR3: CASSQDHWAGGTDTQYF
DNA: TGCGCCAGCAGCCAAGATCACTGGGCAGGGGGCACAGATACGCAGTATTTT

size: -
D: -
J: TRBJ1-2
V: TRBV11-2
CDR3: CASSLAGVVYTF
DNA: TGTGCCAGCAGCTTAGCCGGTGTAGTCTACACCTTC

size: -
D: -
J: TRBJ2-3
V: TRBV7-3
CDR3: CASSYGGGSTDTQYF
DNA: TGTGCCAGCAGCTACGGGGGAGGTAGCACAGATACGCAGTATTTT